The 29 T cell receptor beta chains below all came from one sample that was sequenced in a study of blood T cells in healthy people across ages. Next came a second PCR, run for roughly 7 to 12 cycles, which used a sample-barcoded 5' primer along with a J-beta primer mix. TCRdb independently ran MiXCR on the 5' RACE reads; one entry per CDR3 protein. There are about 640,000 distinct CDR3 sequences in the sample; roughly 50% occur only once, and 30% to 40% lies in the top ten. The specimen was blood. The source of these receptors is a man in his sixties in good health.

The rearrangement uses TRBV5-1 and TRBJ2-7, with 7 bases lining up with TRBD1. The J call may be in error: the DNA end matches TRBJ2-1 better. In germline, CDR1 is SGHRS, CDR2 YFSETQ. This CDR3 is 15 amino acids long. Written as DNA, the CDR3 is TGCGCCAGCAGCCTCTCCCGACAGGGACCCTACGAGCAGTTCTTC. Its protein product is CASSLSRQGPYEQFF.

The chain uses TRBV5-4 and TRBJ1-2, with TRBD1 matching 8 bases. In germline, CDR1 is SGHNT, CDR2 YYREEE (reference sequence). Trimming removed 0 bases from V and 4 bases from J; junction bases left unmatched: 5. This CDR3 is 15 amino acids long. This chain's CDR3 is CASSLGAGQGYGYTF. CDR3 DNA: TGTGCCAGCAGCTTGGGGGCCGGACAGGGCTATGGCTACACCTTC.

This clonotype was counted a few times. The rearrangement joins TRBV20-1 to TRBJ2-7; the match to TRBD1 covers 11 bases. The CDR3 is made up of 13 amino acids. V lost 5 bases, J lost 2 bases, and 2 bases stayed unmatched. Germline V CDR1 and CDR2: DFQATT, SNEGSKA (reference sequence). The CDR3 here is CSALDRGPYEQYF. CDR3 nucleotides: TGCAGTGCTTTGGACAGGGGGCCCTACGAGCAGTACTTC.

V usage is TRBV6-6 and J usage is TRBJ1-2, with D possibly TRBD1 on 6 matching bases. V lost 0 bases and J 4 bases, leaving 9 bases between the germline ends. The germline CDR1 and CDR2 sequences are MNHNY and SVGAGI (reference sequence). This CDR3 contains 14 residues. The CDR3 nucleotides read TGTGCCAGCAGTTACTCGCAGGGGAGCTATGGCTACACCTTC. Its translation: CASSYSQGSYGYTF.

This clonotype was recorded only once. The V call is TRBV7-2, the J call TRBJ1-2; tentative D call: TRBD1 (6 bases). Trimming took 1 base from V and 4 from J, leaving 13 bases between them. The CDR3 sequence is 15 residues long. Germline CDR1 reads SGHTA; CDR2 reads FQGNSA. The CDR3 spells CASSLGGAGAYGYTF. CDR3 bases: TGTGCCAGCAGCTTAGGGGGGGCAGGGGCCTATGGCTACACCTTC.

This chain links TRBV5-1 with TRBJ2-7; 11 nucleotides line up with TRBD2. Germline lookup yields CDR1 SGHRS and CDR2 YFSETQ. This CDR3 has 19 amino acids. The ends lost 3 bases at V and 7 bases at J; junction bases unmatched: 21. CDR3 region: CASSYDDLAGGKLEEEQYF. Here the CDR3 DNA reads TGCGCCAGCAGCTACGACGACCTAGCGGGGGGCAAGTTAGAGGAAGAGCAGTACTTC.

The J gene is TRBJ2-3, the V gene TRBV18; D ambiguous. Germline loops: CDR1 KGHSH, CDR2 LQKENI. The CDR3 spans 14 residues. Trimming left V 2 bases short and J 5 bases short, with 11 bases between. In nucleotides, the CDR3 is TGTGCCAGCTCACCAAAAAACAGTCAAGATACGCAGTATTTT. This encodes CASSPKNSQDTQYF.

On this clonotype: An end of the junction differs from the germline gene, which may be a read error. The chain couples TRBV27 to TRBJ2-1; D gene ambiguous. Per the germline V gene, CDR1 is MNHEY and CDR2 is SMNVEV (reference sequence). The CDR3 sequence is 14 residues long. The CDR3 region is CASSFESPYNELYF. The DNA for the CDR3 is TGTGCCAGCAGTTTTGAATCCCCCTACAATGAGCTGTACTTC.

The genes are TRBV4-1 and TRBJ2-4; 10 bases match TRBD1. This CDR3 region has 17 residues. V was pared by 1 base and J by 2 bases, with 5 bases of the junction left unmatched. Germline V gene sequence: CDR1 MGHRA, CDR2 YSYEKL. CDR3 nucleotides: TGCGCCAGCAGCCAAGTGGGGACAGGGGTCTCCAAAAACATTCAGTACTTC. Its protein is CASSQVGTGVSKNIQYF.

The CDR3 nucleotides are TGTGCCAGCAGCTTAGCCAGGACTAGAGGCCCCAACGAGCAGTACTTC. It is translated as CASSLARTRGPNEQYF. The chain uses TRBV7-2 and TRBJ2-5; 7 bases align to TRBD2. TRBJ2-7 matches the DNA end more closely, so the J call is doubtful. Germline V gene lookup returns CDR1 SGHTA and CDR2 FQGNSA. This CDR3 region has 16 residues.

The V gene is TRBV6-1, the J gene TRBJ2-7; no reliable D call. Matching the DNA end better, TRBJ2-5 makes the J call doubtful. Looked up from germline, CDR1 is MNHNS and CDR2 is SASEGT. This CDR3 is built from 16 residues. The CDR3 loop is CASSANGPLTGETQYF. The CDR3 region has the DNA TGTGCCAGCAGTGCTAACGGACCCCTAACGGGAGAGACCCAGTACTTC.

This clonotype occurred a few times. V usage is TRBV5-1 and J usage is TRBJ2-3; TRBD1 is a possible D gene (6 bases). CDR1 and CDR2 from the germline V gene are SGHRS and YFSETQ. Trimming removed 4 bases at V and 0 bases at J, with 15 bases between. CDR3 size: 16 residues. CDR3 DNA: TGCGCCAGCAGCCGAGAGGGCAGGGGAAGCACAGATACGCAGTATTTT. Translation gives CASSREGRGSTDTQYF.

The genes are TRBV9 and TRBJ2-5; no firm D call. V was shortened by 4 bases and J by 2 bases, with 9 bases between the two germline ends. The CDR3 totals 13 residues. CDR1 is SGDLS, CDR2 YYNGEE, per germline. CDR3 coding DNA: TGTGCCAGCAGCCCCATAAGGCAAGAGACCCAGTACTTC. It is translated as CASSPIRQETQYF.

This clonotype has just one count. The rearrangement links TRBV10-2 to TRBJ2-7; a weak D match, TRBD1 (5 bases). The CDR3 spans 12 residues. CDR1 and CDR2 (germline): WSHSY, SAAADI. V was shortened by 6 bases and J by 4 bases, with 10 bases between the two germline ends. The CDR3 region is CASRGRVYEQYF. CDR3 nucleotide sequence: TGCGCCAGCAGGGGGCGAGTTTACGAGCAGTACTTC.

This sequence joins TRBV12-3 or TRBV12-4 and TRBJ2-3, with 7 bases aligning to TRBD2. The CDR3 runs to 15 residues. Trimming removed 5 bases from V and 2 bases from J; junction bases left unmatched: 7. CDR3 bases: TGTGCCAGCAGTCCCGGGACTACCTTCACAGATACGCAGTATTTT. This translates into CASSPGTTFTDTQYF.

V gene TRBV9 combines with J gene TRBJ2-3; 10 bases map to TRBD2. This CDR3 comprises 16 residues. Germline assignment: CDR1 SGDLS and CDR2 YYNGEE. V lost 0 bases, J lost 2 bases, and 3 bases stayed unmatched. The CDR3 sequence is CASSVAAGGPTDTQYF. CDR3 bases: TGTGCCAGCAGCGTAGCAGCGGGGGGGCCCACAGATACGCAGTATTTT. Based on the CDR3 plus reference TRBV9 and TRBJ2-3, the full variable domain is DSGVTQTPKHLITATGQRVTLRCSPRSGDLSVYWYQQSLDQGLQFLIQYYNGEERAKGNILERFSAQQFPDLHSELNLSSLELGDSALYFCASSVAAGGPTDTQYFGPGTRLTVL.

This clonotype has more than one count but fewer than ten. The chain couples TRBV5-6 to TRBJ2-7; 7 bases match TRBD1. V dropped 2 bases and J dropped 6; count of bases not matched to a gene: 5. Germline lookup yields CDR1 SGHDT and CDR2 YYEEEE. This CDR3 is 13 amino acids long. The CDR3 spells CASSLQDRAEQYF. The CDR3 coding sequence is TGTGCCAGCAGCTTACAAGACAGGGCCGAGCAGTACTTC.

V gene TRBV5-1 combines with J gene TRBJ2-1; the D gene is possibly TRBD2 (5 bases). This CDR3 is 12 amino acids long. V dropped 4 bases and J dropped 12 bases, with 14 bases sitting between them. Germline CDR1 reads SGHRS; CDR2 reads YFSETQ. The CDR3 loop is CASSPEDVGQFF. In DNA form, the CDR3 reads TGCGCCAGCAGCCCGGAGGACGTAGGGCAGTTCTTC.

V gene TRBV29-1 combines with J gene TRBJ1-2; 10 bases line up with TRBD1. The CDR3 is 14 residues long. The V segment lost 3 bases and the J segment 3 bases; nucleotides outside the gene matches: 4. Germline V lookup: CDR1 SQVTM, CDR2 ANQGSEA. The CDR3 loop is CSVDDRGLYYGYTF. The CDR3 region has the DNA TGCAGCGTTGATGACAGGGGGCTTTACTATGGCTACACCTTC.

CDR3: CATSRDVGLAGGELFF. CDR3 sequence (DNA): TGTGCCACCAGCAGAGATGTGGGACTAGCAGGCGGGGAGCTGTTTTTT. V usage is TRBV15 and J usage is TRBJ2-2; 9 nucleotides match TRBD2. The V segment lost 0 bases and the J segment 7 bases; nucleotides outside the gene matches: 6. The germline V gene encodes CDR1 LNHNV and CDR2 YYDKDF (reference sequence). The CDR3 runs 16 residues.

The chain is built from TRBV24-1 and TRBJ2-3, with D possibly TRBD1 on 5 matching bases. The CDR3 is 15 amino acids. Trimming left V 3 bases short and J 0 bases short, with 9 bases between. Germline CDR1 and CDR2: KGHDR and SFDVKD. CDR3 loop: CATSDPGSSTDTQYF. The CDR3 nucleotides are TGTGCCACCAGTGATCCAGGGTCTAGCACAGATACGCAGTATTTT.

This clonotype was counted many times. The rearrangement uses TRBV5-6 and TRBJ2-5, with 10 nucleotides matching TRBD1. The CDR3 extends over 15 amino acids. From germline, CDR1 is SGHDT and CDR2 YYEEEE. Trimming took 5 bases from V and 2 from J; bases not matched to a gene: 6. CDR3 residues: CASRVDRGKQETQYF. The CDR3 nucleotides read TGTGCCAGCAGAGTGGACAGGGGGAAGCAAGAGACCCAGTACTTC.

J is TRBJ2-5 and V is TRBV9; TRBD1 matches at 7 bases. Matching the DNA end better, TRBJ2-7 makes the J call doubtful. CDR1 is SGDLS and CDR2 is YYNGEE in the germline V gene. This CDR3 has 15 residues. CDR3 DNA: TGTGCCAGCAGCGTTTCCACAGGGGTTAACTACGAGCAGTACTTC. Its protein product is CASSVSTGVNYEQYF.

This chain links TRBV10-3 with TRBJ1-4; the D is unclear. CDR1 is ENHRY, CDR2 SYGVKD, per germline. Trimming removed 3 bases from V and 4 bases from J, with 9 bases in between. The CDR3 runs to 14 residues. The CDR3 sequence: CAISERQDNEKLFF. The DNA of the CDR3 is TGTGCCATCAGTGAAAGGCAGGATAATGAAAAACTGTTTTTT.

The chain carries TRBV13 and TRBJ1-6; D might be TRBD1 (5 bases). The germline V and J ends were trimmed by 3 bases and 8 bases, with 11 bases remaining between them. CDR1 is PRHDT, CDR2 FYEKMQ, per germline (reference sequence). There are 14 residues in the CDR3. CDR3 loop: CASSFETVHSPLHF. In nucleotides, the CDR3 is TGTGCCAGCAGCTTTGAGACAGTGCATTCACCCCTCCACTTT.

This clonotype occurred once. The chain couples TRBV4-1 to TRBJ2-1; TRBD1 agrees at 9 bases. V lost 3 bases to trimming and J lost 6 bases; unmatched junction nucleotides: 6. The V gene's germline CDR1 is MGHRA and CDR2 YSYEKL. The CDR3 spans 15 residues. Written as DNA, the CDR3 is TGCGCCAGCAGCCACGGAATGACAGGGGGCAATGAGCAGTTCTTC. It codes for CASSHGMTGGNEQFF.

This clonotype was detected a few times. The V call is TRBV12-3 or TRBV12-4, the J call TRBJ2-3, with TRBD2 matching over 8 bases. This CDR3 contains 12 residues. J lost 8 bases, V lost 6 bases, and 4 bases had no gene match. CDR3 protein: CASSPTSGTQYF. As DNA, the CDR3 is TGTGCCAGCAGCCCAACTAGCGGTACGCAGTATTTT.

The chain recombines TRBV20-1 with TRBJ1-1; 9 positions agree with TRBD1. V lost 6 bases, J lost 7 bases, and 6 bases stayed unmatched. The CDR3 runs 12 residues. Germline V gives CDR1 DFQATT, CDR2 SNEGSKA (reference sequence). The CDR3 nucleotides are TGCAGTGCCCCGACAGGGGGGGTTGAAGCTTTCTTT. Translation gives CSAPTGGVEAFF.

The V and J genes are TRBV10-3 and TRBJ2-5; a weak D match, TRBD2 (5 bases). CDR3 length equals 12 residues. V was clipped by 10 bases and J by 4 bases, with 13 bases between them. CDR1 is ENHRY and CDR2 is SYGVKD in the germline V gene. CDR3 nucleotides: TGTGCCACTGGCGGCGAGGGAGAGACCCAGTACTTC. It codes for CATGGEGETQYF.